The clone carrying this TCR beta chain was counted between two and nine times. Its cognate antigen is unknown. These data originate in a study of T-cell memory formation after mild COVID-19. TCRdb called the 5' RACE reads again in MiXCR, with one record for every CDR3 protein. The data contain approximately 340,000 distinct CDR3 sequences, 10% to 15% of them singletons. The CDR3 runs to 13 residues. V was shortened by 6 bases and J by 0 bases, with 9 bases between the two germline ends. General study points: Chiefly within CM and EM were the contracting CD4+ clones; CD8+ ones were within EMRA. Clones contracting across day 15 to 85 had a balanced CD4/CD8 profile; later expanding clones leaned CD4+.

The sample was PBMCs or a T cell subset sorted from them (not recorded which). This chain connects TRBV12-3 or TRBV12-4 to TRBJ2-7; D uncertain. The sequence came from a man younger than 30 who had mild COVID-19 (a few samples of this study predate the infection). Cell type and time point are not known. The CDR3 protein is CASRTVSSYEQYF. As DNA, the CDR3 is TGTGCCAGCAGAACAGTGAGCTCCTACGAGCAGTACTTC.